Sequencing of this T cell receptor (beta chain) was carried out in a study of cytomegalovirus exposure and HLA in healthy donors. The study's findings and limits: TCR association rates varied by HLA locus in a later analysis, with DRB1 highest and HLA-C lowest. Later analysis identified a missense DCLRE1C variant that was linked to TCR beta V- and J-gene trimming.

60 Vbeta and 13 Jbeta primers were used in PCR. Sequenced by immunoSEQ multiplex PCR; TCRdb stores in-frame clones only, minus some. In the table there are around 190,000 clones, around 78% of which are singletons. This clone showed up just once. Its antigen is unidentified. The CDR3 extends over 14 amino acids. V was clipped by 3 bases and J by 8 bases, with 16 bases between them. In germline, CDR1 is MGHDK, CDR2 SYGVNS. The sequence derives from a man aged 25-45 years in good health and CMV-seronegative. J is TRBJ1-2 and V is TRBV25-1, with TRBD1 as a possible D gene (5 bases). The sample was PBMCs. The CDR3 DNA is TGTGCCAGCAGTGAGGGCAGGGTGTTAAGGGGCTACACCTTC. It translates to CASSEGRVLRGYTF.